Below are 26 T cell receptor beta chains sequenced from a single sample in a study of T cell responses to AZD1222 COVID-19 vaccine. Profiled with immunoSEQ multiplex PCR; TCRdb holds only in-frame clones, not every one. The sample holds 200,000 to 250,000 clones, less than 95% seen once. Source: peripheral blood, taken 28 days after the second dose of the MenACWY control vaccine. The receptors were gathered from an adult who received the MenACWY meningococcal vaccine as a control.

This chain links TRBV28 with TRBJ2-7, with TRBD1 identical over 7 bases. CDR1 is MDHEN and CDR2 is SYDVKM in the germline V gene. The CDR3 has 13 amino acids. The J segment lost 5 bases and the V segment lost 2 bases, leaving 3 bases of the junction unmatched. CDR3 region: CASSLRDSNEQYF. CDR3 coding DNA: TGTGCCAGCAGTTTAAGGGACAGCAACGAGCAGTACTTC.

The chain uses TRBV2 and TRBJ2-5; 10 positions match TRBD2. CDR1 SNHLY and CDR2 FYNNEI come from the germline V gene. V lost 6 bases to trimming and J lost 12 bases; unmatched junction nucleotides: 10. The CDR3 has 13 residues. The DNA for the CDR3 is TGTGCCAGCAGGGAACAGACTAGCGGGTGCAAGTACTTC. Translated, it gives CASREQTSGCKYF. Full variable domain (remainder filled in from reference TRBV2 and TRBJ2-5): EPEVTQTPSHQVTQMGQEVILRCVPISNHLYFYWYRQILGQKVEFLVSFYNNEISEKSEIFDDQFSVERPDGSNFTLKIRSTKLEDSAMYFCASREQTSGCKYFGPGTRLLVL.

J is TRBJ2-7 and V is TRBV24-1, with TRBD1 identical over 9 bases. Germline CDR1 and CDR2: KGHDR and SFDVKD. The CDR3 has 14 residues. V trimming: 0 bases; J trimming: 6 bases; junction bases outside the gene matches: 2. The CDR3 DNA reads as TGTGCCACCAGTGATTTGACAGGGGGCTCCGAGCAGTACTTC. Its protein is CATSDLTGGSEQYF.

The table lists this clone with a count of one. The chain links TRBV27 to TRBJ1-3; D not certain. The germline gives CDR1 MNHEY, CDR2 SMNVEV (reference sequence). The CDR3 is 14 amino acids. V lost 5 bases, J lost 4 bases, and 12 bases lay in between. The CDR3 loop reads CASSPGREGNTIYF. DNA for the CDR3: TGTGCCAGCAGTCCCGGGCGGGAGGGAAACACCATATATTTT.

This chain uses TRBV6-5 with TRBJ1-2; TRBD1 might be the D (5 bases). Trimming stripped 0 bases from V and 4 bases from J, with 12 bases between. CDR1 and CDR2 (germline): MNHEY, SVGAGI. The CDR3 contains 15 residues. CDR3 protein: CASSYSQGLGYGYTF. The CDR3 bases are TGTGCCAGCAGTTACTCGCAGGGACTTGGCTATGGCTACACCTTC.

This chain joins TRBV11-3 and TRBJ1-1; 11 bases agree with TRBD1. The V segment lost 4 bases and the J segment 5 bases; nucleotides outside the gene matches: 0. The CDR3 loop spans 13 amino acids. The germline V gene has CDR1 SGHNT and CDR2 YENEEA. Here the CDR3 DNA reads TGTGCCAGCAGCTGGGACAGGGGGACTGAAGCTTTCTTT. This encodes CASSWDRGTEAFF.

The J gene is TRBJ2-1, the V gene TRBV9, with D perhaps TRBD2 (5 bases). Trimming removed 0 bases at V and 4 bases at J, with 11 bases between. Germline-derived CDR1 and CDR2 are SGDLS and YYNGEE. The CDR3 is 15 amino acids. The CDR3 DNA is TGTGCCAGCAGCGTAGCGGACTTACCGTACAATGAGCAGTTCTTC. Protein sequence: CASSVADLPYNEQFF.

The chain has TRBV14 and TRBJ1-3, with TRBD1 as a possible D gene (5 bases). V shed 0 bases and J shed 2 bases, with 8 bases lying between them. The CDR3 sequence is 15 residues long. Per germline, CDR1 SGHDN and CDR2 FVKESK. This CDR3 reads CASSQDQGPGNTIYF. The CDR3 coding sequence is TGTGCCAGCAGCCAAGATCAGGGTCCTGGAAACACCATATATTTT. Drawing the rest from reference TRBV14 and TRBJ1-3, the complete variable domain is EAGVTQFPSHSVIEKGQTVTLRCDPISGHDNLYWYRRVMGKEIKFLLHFVKESKQDESGMPNNRFLAERTGGTYSTLKVQPAELEDSGVYFCASSQDQGPGNTIYFGEGSWLTVV.

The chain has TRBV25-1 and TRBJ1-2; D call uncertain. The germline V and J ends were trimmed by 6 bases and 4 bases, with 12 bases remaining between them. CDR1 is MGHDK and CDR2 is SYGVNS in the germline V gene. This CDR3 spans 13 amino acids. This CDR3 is CASRPHGGYGYTF. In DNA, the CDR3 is TGTGCCAGCAGACCACACGGCGGCTATGGCTACACCTTC.

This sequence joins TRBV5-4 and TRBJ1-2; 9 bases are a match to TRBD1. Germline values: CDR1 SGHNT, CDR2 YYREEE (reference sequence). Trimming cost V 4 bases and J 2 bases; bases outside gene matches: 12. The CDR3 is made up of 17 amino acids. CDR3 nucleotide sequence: TGTGCCAGCAGCCTCCGTCGTGACAGGGGGGTCAACTATGGCTACACCTTC. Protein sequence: CASSLRRDRGVNYGYTF.

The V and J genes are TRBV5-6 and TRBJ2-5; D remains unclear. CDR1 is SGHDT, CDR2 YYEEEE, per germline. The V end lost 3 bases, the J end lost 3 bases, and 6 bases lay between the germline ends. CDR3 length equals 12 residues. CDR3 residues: CASSSLKETQYF. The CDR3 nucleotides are TGTGCCAGCAGCTCCCTTAAAGAGACCCAGTACTTC.

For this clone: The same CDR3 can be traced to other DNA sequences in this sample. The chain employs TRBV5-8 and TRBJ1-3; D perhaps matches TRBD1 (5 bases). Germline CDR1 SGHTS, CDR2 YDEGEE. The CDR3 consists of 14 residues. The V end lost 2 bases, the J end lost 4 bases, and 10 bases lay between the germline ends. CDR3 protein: CASSFGQGGNTIYF. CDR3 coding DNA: TGTGCCAGCAGCTTCGGGCAGGGCGGAAACACCATATATTTT.

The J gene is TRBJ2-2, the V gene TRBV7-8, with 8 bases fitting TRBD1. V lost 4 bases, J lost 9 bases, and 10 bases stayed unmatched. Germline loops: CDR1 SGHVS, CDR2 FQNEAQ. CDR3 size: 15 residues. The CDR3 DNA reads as TGTGCCAGCAGCTATAGGACAGGGTCGGATCGGGAGCTGTTTTTT. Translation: CASSYRTGSDRELFF.

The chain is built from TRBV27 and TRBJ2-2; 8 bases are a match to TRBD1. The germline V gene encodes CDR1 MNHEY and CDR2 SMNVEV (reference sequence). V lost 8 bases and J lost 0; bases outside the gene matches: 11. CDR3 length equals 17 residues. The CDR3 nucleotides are TGTGCCAGCGGCCGGGACAGGTCTCAAGCGAACACCGGGGAGCTGTTTTTT. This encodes CASGRDRSQANTGELFF.

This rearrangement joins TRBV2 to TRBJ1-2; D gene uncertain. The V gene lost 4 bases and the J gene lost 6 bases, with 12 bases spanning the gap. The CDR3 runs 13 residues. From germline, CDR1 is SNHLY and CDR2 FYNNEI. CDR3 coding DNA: TGTGCCAGCAGTGGAGGCGGGTTCAATGGCTACACCTTC. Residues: CASSGGGFNGYTF. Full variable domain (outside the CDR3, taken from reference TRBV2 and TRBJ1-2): EPEVTQTPSHQVTQMGQEVILRCVPISNHLYFYWYRQILGQKVEFLVSFYNNEISEKSEIFDDQFSVERPDGSNFTLKIRSTKLEDSAMYFCASSGGGFNGYTFGSGTRLTVV.

DNA for the CDR3: TGCGCCAGCAGCCAAGATTTAGGGACAGGGTCGACTGAAGCTTTCTTT. Translating gives CASSQDLGTGSTEAFF. The chain recombines TRBV4-3 with TRBJ1-1; 9 bases are a match to TRBD1. The CDR3 extends over 16 amino acids. CDR1 is LGHNA and CDR2 is YSLEER in the germline V gene. With V trimmed by 0 bases and J by 5 bases, 7 bases remained unmatched.

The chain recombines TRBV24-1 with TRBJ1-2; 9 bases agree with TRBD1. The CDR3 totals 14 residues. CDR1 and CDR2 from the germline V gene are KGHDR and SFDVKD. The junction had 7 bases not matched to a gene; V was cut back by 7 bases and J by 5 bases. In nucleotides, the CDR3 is TGTGCCACCAGCCCACCGGGACAGGGATATGGCTACACCTTC. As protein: CATSPPGQGYGYTF.

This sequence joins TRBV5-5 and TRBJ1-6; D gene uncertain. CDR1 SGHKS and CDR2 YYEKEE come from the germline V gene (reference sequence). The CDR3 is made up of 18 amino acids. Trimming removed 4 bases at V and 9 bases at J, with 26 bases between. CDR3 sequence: CASSPGGGRAIQSSPLHF. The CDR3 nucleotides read TGTGCCAGCAGCCCCGGCGGCGGACGGGCCATTCAAAGTTCACCCCTCCACTTT. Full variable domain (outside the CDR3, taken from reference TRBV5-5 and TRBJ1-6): DAGVTQSPTHLIKTRGQQVTLRCSPISGHKSVSWYQQVLGQGPQFIFQYYEKEERGRGNFPDRFSARQFPNYSSELNVNALLLGDSALYLCASSPGGGRAIQSSPLHFGNGTRLTVT.

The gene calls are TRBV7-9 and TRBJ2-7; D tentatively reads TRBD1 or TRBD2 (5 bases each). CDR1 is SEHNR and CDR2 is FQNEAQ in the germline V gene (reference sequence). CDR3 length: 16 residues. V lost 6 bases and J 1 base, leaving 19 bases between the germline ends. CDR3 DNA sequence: TGTGCCAGCAGTCCAACAGCCGGGACCGGATCCTACGAGCAGTACTTC. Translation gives CASSPTAGTGSYEQYF. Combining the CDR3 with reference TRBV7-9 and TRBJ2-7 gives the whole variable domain DTGVSQNPRHKITKRGQNVTFRCDPISEHNRLYWYRQTLGQGPEFLTYFQNEAQLEKSRLLSDRFSAERPKGSFSTLEIQRTEQGDSAMYLCASSPTAGTGSYEQYFGPGTRLTVT.

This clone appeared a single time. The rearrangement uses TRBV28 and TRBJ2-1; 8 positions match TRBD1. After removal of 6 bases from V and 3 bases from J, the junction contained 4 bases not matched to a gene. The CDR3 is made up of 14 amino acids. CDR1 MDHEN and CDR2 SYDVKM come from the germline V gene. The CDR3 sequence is CASRAGQVYNEQFF. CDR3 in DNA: TGTGCCAGCAGGGCGGGACAGGTCTACAATGAGCAGTTCTTC. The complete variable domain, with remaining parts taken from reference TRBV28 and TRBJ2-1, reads DVKVTQSSRYLVKRTGEKVFLECVQDMDHENMFWYRQDPGLGLRLIYFSYDVKMKEKGDIPEGYSVSREKKERFSLILESASTNQTSMYLCASRAGQVYNEQFFGPGTRLTVL.

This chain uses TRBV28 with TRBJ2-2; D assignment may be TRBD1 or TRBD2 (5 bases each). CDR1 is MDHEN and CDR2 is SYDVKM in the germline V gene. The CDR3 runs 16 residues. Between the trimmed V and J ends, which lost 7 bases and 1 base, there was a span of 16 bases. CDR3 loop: CASKSEGQGNTGELFF. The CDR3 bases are TGTGCCAGCAAGAGTGAGGGGCAGGGGAACACCGGGGAGCTGTTTTTT.

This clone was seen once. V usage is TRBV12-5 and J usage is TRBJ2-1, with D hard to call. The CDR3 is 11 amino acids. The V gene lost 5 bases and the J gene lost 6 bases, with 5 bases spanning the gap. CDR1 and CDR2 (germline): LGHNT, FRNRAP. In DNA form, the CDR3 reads TGTGCTAGTGGTCCTGGCAATGAGCAGTTCTTC. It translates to CASGPGNEQFF.

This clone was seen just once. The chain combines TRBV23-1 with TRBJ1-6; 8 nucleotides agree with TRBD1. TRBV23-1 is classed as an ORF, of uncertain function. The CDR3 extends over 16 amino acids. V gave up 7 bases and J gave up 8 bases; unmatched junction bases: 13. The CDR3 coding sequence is TGCGCCAGCAATGGACGGTTTACAGGGGGGGATTCACCCCTCCACTTT. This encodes CASNGRFTGGDSPLHF.

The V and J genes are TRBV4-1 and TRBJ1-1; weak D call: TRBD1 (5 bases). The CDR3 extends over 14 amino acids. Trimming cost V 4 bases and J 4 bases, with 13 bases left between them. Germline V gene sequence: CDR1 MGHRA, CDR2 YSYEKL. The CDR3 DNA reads TGCGCCAGCAGCCGATTAGGGACGGGCACTGAAGCTTTCTTT. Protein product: CASSRLGTGTEAFF.

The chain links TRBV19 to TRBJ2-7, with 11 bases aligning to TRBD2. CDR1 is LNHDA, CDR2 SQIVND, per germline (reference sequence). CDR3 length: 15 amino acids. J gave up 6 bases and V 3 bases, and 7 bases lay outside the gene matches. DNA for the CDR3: TGTGCCAGTAGTATTACTAGCGGGAGTGGTGGCGAGCAGTACTTC. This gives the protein CASSITSGSGGEQYF.

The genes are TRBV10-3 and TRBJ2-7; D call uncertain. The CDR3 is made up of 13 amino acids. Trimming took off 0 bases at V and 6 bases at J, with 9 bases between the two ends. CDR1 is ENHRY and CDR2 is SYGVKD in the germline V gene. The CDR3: CAISESMLSEQYF. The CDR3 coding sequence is TGTGCCATCAGTGAGTCGATGCTCTCCGAGCAGTACTTC.